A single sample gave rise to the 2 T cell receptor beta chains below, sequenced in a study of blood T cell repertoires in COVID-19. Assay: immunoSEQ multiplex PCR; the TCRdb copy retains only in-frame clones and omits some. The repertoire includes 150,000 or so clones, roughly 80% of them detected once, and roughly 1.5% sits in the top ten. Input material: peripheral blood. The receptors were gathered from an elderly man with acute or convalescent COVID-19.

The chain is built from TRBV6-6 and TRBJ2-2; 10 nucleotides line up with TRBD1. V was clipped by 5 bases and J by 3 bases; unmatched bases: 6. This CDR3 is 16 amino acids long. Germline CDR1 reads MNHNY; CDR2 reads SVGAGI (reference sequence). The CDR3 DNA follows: TGTGCCAGCAGTCTCAGGACAGGGGGTTACACCGGGGAGCTGTTTTTT. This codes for CASSLRTGGYTGELFF.

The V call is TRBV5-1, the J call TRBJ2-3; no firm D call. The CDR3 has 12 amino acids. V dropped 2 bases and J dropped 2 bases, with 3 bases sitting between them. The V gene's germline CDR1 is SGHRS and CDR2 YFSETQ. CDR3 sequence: CASSFNTDTQYF. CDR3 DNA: TGCGCCAGCAGCTTTAACACAGATACGCAGTATTTT.